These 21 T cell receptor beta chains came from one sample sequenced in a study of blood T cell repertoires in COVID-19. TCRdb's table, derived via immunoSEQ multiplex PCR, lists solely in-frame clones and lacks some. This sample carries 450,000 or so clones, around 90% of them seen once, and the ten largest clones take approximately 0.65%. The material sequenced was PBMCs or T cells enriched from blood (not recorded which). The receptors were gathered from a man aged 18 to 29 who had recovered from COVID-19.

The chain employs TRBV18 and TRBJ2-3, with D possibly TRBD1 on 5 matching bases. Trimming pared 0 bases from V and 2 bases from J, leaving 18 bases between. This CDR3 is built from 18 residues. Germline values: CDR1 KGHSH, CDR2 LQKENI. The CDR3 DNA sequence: TGTGCCAGCTCACCACCCCCGGCCGTGGACAAGACCACAGATACGCAGTATTTT. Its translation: CASSPPPAVDKTTDTQYF.

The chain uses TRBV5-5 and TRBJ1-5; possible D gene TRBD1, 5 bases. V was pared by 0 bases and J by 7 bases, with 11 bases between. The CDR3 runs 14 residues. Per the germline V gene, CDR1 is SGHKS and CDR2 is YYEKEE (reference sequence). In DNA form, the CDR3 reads TGTGCCAGCAGCTTGGCGCAGGGCTACCAGCCCCAGCATTTT. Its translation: CASSLAQGYQPQHF.

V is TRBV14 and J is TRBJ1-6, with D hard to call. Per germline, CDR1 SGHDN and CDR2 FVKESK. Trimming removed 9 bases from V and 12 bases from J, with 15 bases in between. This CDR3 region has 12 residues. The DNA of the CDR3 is TGTGCCAGTGCCACACCCCCGGGACCCCTCCACTTT. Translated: CASATPPGPLHF.

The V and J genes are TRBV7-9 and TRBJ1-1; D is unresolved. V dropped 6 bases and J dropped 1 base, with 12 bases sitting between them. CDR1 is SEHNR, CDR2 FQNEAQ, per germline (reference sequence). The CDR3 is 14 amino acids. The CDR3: CASSSRSENTEAFF. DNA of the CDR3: TGTGCCAGCAGTTCTAGATCCGAGAACACTGAAGCTTTCTTT.

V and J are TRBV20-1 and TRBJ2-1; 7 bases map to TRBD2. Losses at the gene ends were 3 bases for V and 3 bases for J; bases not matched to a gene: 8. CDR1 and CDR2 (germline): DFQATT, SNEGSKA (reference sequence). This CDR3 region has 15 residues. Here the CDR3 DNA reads TGCAGTGCTAGTTCCCAGGGACTACTCTACAATGAGCAGTTCTTC. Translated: CSASSQGLLYNEQFF.

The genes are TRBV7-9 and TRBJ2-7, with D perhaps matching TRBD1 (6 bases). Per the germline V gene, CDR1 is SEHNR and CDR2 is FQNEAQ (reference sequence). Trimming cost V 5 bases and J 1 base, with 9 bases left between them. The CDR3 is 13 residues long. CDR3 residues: CASSQDSSYEQYF. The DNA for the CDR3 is TGTGCCAGCAGCCAGGACAGTTCCTACGAGCAGTACTTC.

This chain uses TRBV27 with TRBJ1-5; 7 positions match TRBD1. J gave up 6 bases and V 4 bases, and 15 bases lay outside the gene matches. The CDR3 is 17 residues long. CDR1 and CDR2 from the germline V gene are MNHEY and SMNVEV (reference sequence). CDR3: CASSSSQRTGFFQPQHF. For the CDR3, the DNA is TGTGCCAGCAGTTCTTCTCAGAGGACAGGCTTCTTTCAGCCCCAGCATTTT.

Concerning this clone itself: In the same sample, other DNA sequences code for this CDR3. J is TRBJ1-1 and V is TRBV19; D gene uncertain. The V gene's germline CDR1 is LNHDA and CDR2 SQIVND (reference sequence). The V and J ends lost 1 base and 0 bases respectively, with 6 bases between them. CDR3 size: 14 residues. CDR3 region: CASSIAGLNTEAFF. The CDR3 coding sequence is TGTGCCAGTAGTATAGCAGGATTGAACACTGAAGCTTTCTTT.

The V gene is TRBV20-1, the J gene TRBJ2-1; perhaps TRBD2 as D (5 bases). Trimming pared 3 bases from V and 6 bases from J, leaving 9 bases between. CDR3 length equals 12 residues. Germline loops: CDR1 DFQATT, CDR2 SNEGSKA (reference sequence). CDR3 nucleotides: TGCAGTGCTAGTGGGAGCCTCAATGAGCAGTTCTTC. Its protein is CSASGSLNEQFF.

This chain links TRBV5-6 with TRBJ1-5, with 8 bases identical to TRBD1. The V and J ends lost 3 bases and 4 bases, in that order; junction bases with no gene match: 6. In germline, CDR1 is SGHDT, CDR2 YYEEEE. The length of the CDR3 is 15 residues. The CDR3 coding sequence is TGTGCCAGCAGCTCTACACGGACAGGGAATCAGCCCCAGCATTTT. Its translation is CASSSTRTGNQPQHF.

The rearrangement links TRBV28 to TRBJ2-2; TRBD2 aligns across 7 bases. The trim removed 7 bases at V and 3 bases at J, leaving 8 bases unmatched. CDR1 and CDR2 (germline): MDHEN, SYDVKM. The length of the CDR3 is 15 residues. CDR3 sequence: CASNTPSGHTGELFF. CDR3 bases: TGTGCCAGCAATACCCCTAGCGGCCACACCGGGGAGCTGTTTTTT.

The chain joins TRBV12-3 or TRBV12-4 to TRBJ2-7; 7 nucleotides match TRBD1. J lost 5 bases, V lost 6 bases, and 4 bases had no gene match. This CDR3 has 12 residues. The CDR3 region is CASSPDRDEQYF. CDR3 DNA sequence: TGTGCCAGCAGCCCCGACAGGGACGAGCAGTACTTC.

In DNA, the CDR3 is TGTGCCAGCAGCCAGGCGACCGCGGGCGGAACCGGGGAGCTGTTTTTT. It translates to CASSQATAGGTGELFF. V usage is TRBV3-1 (or the pseudogene TRBV3-2) and J usage is TRBJ2-2; TRBD2 might be the D (5 bases). The germline V gene encodes CDR1 LGHDT and CDR2 YNNKEL (reference sequence). The CDR3 length is 16 residues. Trimming left V 3 bases short and J 5 bases short, with 16 bases between.

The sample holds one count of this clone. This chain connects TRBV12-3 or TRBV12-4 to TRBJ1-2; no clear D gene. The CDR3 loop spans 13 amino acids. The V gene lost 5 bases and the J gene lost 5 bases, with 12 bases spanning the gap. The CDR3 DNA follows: TGTGCCAGCAGTCAGACACTTCTTTATGGCTACACCTTC. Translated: CASSQTLLYGYTF.

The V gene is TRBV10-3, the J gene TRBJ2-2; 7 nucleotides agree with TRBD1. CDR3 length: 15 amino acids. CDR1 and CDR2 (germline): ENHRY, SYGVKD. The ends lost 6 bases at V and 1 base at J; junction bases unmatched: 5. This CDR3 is CAISPWTGNTGELFF. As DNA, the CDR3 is TGTGCCATCAGCCCTTGGACAGGGAACACCGGGGAGCTGTTTTTT.

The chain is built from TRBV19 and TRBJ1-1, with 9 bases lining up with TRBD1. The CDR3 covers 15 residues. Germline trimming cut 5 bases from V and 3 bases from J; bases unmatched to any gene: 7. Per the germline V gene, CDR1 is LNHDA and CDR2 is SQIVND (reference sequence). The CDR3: CASSRGTGWDTEAFF. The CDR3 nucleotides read TGTGCCAGTAGTCGAGGGACAGGGTGGGACACTGAAGCTTTCTTT.

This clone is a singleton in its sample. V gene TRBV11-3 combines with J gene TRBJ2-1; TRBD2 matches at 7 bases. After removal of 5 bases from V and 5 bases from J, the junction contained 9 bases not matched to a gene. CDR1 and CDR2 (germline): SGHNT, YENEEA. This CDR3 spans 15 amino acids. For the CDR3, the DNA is TGTGCCAGCAGCGGTCCGCTAGCGGAAAACAATGAGCAGTTCTTC. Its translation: CASSGPLAENNEQFF.

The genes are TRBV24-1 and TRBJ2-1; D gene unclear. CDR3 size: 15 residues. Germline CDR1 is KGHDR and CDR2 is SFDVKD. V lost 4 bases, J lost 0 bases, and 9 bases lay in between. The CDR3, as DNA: TGTGCCACCAGTGAAGATCCGAGCTCCTACAATGAGCAGTTCTTC. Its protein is CATSEDPSSYNEQFF.

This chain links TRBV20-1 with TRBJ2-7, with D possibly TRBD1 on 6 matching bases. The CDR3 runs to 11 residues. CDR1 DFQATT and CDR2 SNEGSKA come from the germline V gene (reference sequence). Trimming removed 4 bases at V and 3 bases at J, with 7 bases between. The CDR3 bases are TGCAGTGCTATAGGGGGCTACGAGCAGTACTTC. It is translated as CSAIGGYEQYF.

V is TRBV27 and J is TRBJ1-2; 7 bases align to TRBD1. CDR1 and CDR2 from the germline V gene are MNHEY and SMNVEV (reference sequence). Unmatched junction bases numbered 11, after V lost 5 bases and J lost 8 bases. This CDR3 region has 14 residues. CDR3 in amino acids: CASSPTDRVGGYTF. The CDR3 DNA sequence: TGTGCCAGCAGTCCCACAGACAGGGTGGGGGGCTACACCTTC.

The CDR3 loop is CASSTLDRVSPNSNQPQHF. CDR3 sequence (DNA): TGTGCCAGCAGCACTTTGGACAGGGTGTCCCCAAATAGCAATCAGCCCCAGCATTTT. The genes are TRBV21-1 and TRBJ1-5; the D call in the table, TRBD1, was not verified against the DNA. TRBV21-1 corresponds to a pseudogene. CDR3 length: 19 amino acids.